A single sample is the source of the 24 T cell receptor beta chains below, sequenced in a study of identical twins (dated by TCRdb to the mid-2010s). Library construction relied on 5' RACE. These reads were obtained on an Illumina HiSeq 2000. The raw public data were reprocessed by TCRdb itself: fastp quality trimming at Q25, MiXCR clonotype calling, in-frame beta chains only. Each entry is one CDR3 protein sequence, shown with its most common DNA and genes. The sample table holds some 1,700,000 distinct CDR3 sequences, of which under 35% were seen once. The ten largest clones capture about 0.25% of the sample. The sequenced sample was cord blood. The receptors were gathered from a newborn girl in good health.

This clonotype occurred a few times. V usage is TRBV6-5 and J usage is TRBJ2-3; D may match TRBD1 or TRBD2 (5 bases each). Germline-derived CDR1 and CDR2 are MNHEY and SVGAGI. This CDR3 contains 14 residues. The V and J ends lost 6 bases and 6 bases respectively, with 16 bases between them. In DNA form, the CDR3 reads TGTGCCAGCAGACGTTCGGGACCGCTGGATACGCAGTATTTT. Translating gives CASRRSGPLDTQYF.

This clonotype was seen a few times. CDR3 DNA sequence: TGTGCCAGCAGCCCCGGACTAGCGAGAACGAGCTCCTACAATGAGCAGTTCTTC. This codes for CASSPGLARTSSYNEQFF. The chain joins TRBV5-6 to TRBJ2-1, with 9 positions matching TRBD2. CDR1 is SGHDT, CDR2 YYEEEE, per germline. The ends lost 4 bases at V and 0 bases at J; junction bases unmatched: 11. CDR3 size: 18 residues.

With regard to this clonotype: A junction end diverges from the germline sequence, so it may reflect a read error. The V call is TRBV9, the J call TRBJ2-3, with D possibly being TRBD1 or TRBD2 (5 bases each). In germline, CDR1 is SGDLS, CDR2 YYNGEE. The length of the CDR3 is 15 residues. As DNA, the CDR3 is TGTGCCAGCAGCCCCCGGGACCCCACCACAGATGCGCAGTATTTT. Translating gives CASSPRDPTTDAQYF.

The chain has TRBV4-1 and TRBJ1-6; 10 nucleotides match TRBD1. J was trimmed by 10 bases and V by 2 bases; bases with no gene match: 8. The CDR3 length is 16 residues. Germline loops: CDR1 MGHRA, CDR2 YSYEKL. The CDR3 region is CASSQPFGTGESPLHF. The CDR3 nucleotides are TGCGCCAGCAGCCAACCTTTCGGGACAGGGGAATCACCCCTCCACTTT.

Remarks on this clonotype: Its ends do not fully match the called genes, so a read error is possible. J is TRBJ2-3 and V is TRBV29-1; D is perhaps TRBD2 (5 bases). Per the germline V gene, CDR1 is SQVTM and CDR2 is ANQGSEA. The CDR3 consists of 12 residues. The DNA for the CDR3 is TGCAGCGTTGCGGACTCCACAGATGCGCAGTATTTT. It encodes CSVADSTDAQYF.

The gene calls are TRBV20-1 and TRBJ2-7; 10 bases align to TRBD2. The trim removed 6 bases at V and 3 bases at J, leaving 11 bases unmatched. The CDR3 covers 15 residues. Germline V gives CDR1 DFQATT, CDR2 SNEGSKA (reference sequence). CDR3 residues: CSAPQSGLANYEQYF. Here the CDR3 DNA reads TGCAGTGCACCACAGTCGGGACTAGCGAACTACGAGCAGTACTTC.

This clonotype has only a few counts. The chain has TRBV12-3 or TRBV12-4 and TRBJ2-2; D gene unclear. This CDR3 has 14 residues. V was pared by 3 bases and J by 1 base, with 6 bases between. This chain's CDR3 is CASSLGENTGELFF. The CDR3 DNA is TGTGCCAGCAGTTTGGGTGAGAACACCGGGGAGCTGTTTTTT.

This clonotype was seen just once. V is TRBV20-1 and J is TRBJ2-7; TRBD2 aligns across 11 bases. This CDR3 has 14 residues. Per germline, CDR1 DFQATT and CDR2 SNEGSKA (reference sequence). V dropped 6 bases and J dropped 7; count of bases not matched to a gene: 11. CDR3 loop: CSAQTSGVWPEQYF. For the CDR3, the DNA is TGCAGTGCCCAGACTAGCGGGGTGTGGCCTGAGCAGTACTTC.

This chain links TRBV27 with TRBJ1-4, with D unresolved. Trimming took 0 bases from V and 0 from J, leaving 11 bases between them. The CDR3 totals 17 residues. The germline V gene encodes CDR1 MNHEY and CDR2 SMNVEV (reference sequence). The CDR3 nucleotides read TGTGCCAGCAGTTTATCCCGGCAGATTGCAACTAATGAAAAACTGTTTTTT. Encoded protein: CASSLSRQIATNEKLFF.

Here the CDR3 DNA reads TGTGCCAGCAGTTTTCCCAGGGTCCACGAGCAGTACTTC. Its translation is CASSFPRVHEQYF. V is TRBV27 and J is TRBJ2-7; D might be TRBD1 (5 bases). Germline CDR1 MNHEY, CDR2 SMNVEV (reference sequence). The V and J ends lost 3 bases and 5 bases respectively, with 11 bases between them. This CDR3 has 13 amino acids.

This clonotype occurred many times. J is TRBJ2-5 and V is TRBV29-1; D may be TRBD2 (6 bases). V was shortened by 7 bases and J by 2 bases, with 17 bases between the two germline ends. Germline V gene sequence: CDR1 SQVTM, CDR2 ANQGSEA. There are 14 residues in the CDR3. CDR3 region: CSADTASEQETQYF. CDR3 nucleotides: TGCAGCGCTGACACCGCTAGCGAGCAAGAGACCCAGTACTTC.

This clonotype was observed a handful of times. The chain is built from TRBV7-9 and TRBJ1-2; D unclear. CDR3 length: 15 residues. Germline CDR1 and CDR2: SEHNR and FQNEAQ (reference sequence). The V gene lost 0 bases and the J gene lost 1 base, with 9 bases spanning the gap. DNA of the CDR3: TGTGCCAGCAGCTTAGCGCTGGTAAATAACTATGGCTACACCTTC. Encoded protein: CASSLALVNNYGYTF.

V usage is TRBV7-9 and J usage is TRBJ2-7; the D is unclear. Germline CDR1 SEHNR, CDR2 FQNEAQ (reference sequence). Trimming removed 10 bases at V and 2 bases at J, with 27 bases between. The CDR3 is made up of 17 amino acids. The CDR3 reads CAILIGRDGLATYEQYF. The CDR3 DNA reads TGTGCCATCCTGATTGGGCGCGATGGTTTAGCTACCTACGAGCAGTACTTC.

This clonotype was recorded a few times. This rearrangement joins TRBV7-2 to TRBJ2-1; 10 positions agree with TRBD2. J was trimmed by 5 bases and V by 1 base; bases with no gene match: 5. The CDR3 spans 16 residues. CDR1 and CDR2 (germline): SGHTA, FQGNSA. CDR3 residues: CASSLVGGLADNEQFF. CDR3 DNA: TGTGCCAGCAGCTTAGTAGGAGGACTAGCGGACAATGAGCAGTTCTTC.

The rearrangement uses TRBV2 and TRBJ2-2, with D maybe TRBD2 (5 bases). Looked up from germline, CDR1 is SNHLY and CDR2 is FYNNEI. CDR3 size: 14 residues. Trimming took off 5 bases at V and 3 bases at J, with 10 bases between the two ends. CDR3 in amino acids: CASSSLAYTGELFF. As DNA, the CDR3 is TGTGCCAGCAGTTCGCTAGCTTACACCGGGGAGCTGTTTTTT.

This clonotype was counted a few times. The chain employs TRBV6-5 and TRBJ2-1; maybe TRBD2 (6 bases). This CDR3 comprises 14 residues. The V and J ends lost 6 bases and 0 bases respectively, with 9 bases between them. Germline V gene data show CDR1 as MNHEY and CDR2 as SVGAGI. The CDR3 DNA follows: TGTGCCAGCAGGCTACTAGCCTCCTACAATGAGCAGTTCTTC. Translated, it gives CASRLLASYNEQFF.

The CDR3 loop reads CASSPRGQGLTTTEAFF. In DNA, the CDR3 is TGTGCCAGCAGCCCCAGGGGGCAGGGACTAACTACGACCGAAGCTTTCTTT. The genes are TRBV7-6 and TRBJ1-1, with 8 bases matching TRBD1. Germline CDR1 SGHVS, CDR2 FNYEAQ. The V segment lost 5 bases and the J segment 8 bases; nucleotides outside the gene matches: 19. The CDR3 loop spans 17 amino acids.

This clonotype was counted ten times or more. This chain links TRBV5-1 with TRBJ1-4; TRBD1 agrees at 7 bases. V was pared by 3 bases and J by 0 bases, with 2 bases of the junction left unmatched. CDR3 size: 15 residues. In germline, CDR1 is SGHRS, CDR2 YFSETQ. This CDR3 is CASSSQGATNEKLFF. CDR3 nucleotide sequence: TGCGCCAGCAGCTCCCAGGGGGCAACTAATGAAAAACTGTTTTTT.

The chain joins TRBV7-2 to TRBJ1-5, with 9 bases aligning to TRBD1. The CDR3 consists of 15 residues. The ends lost 2 bases at V and 6 bases at J; junction bases unmatched: 5. Germline-derived CDR1 and CDR2 are SGHTA and FQGNSA. The CDR3 here is CASSLSGQGSQPQHF. DNA for the CDR3: TGTGCCAGCAGCTTATCGGGACAGGGAAGTCAGCCCCAGCATTTT.

V gene TRBV19 combines with J gene TRBJ1-1; D remains unclear. Germline V gene sequence: CDR1 LNHDA, CDR2 SQIVND (reference sequence). This CDR3 is 13 amino acids long. The V end lost 6 bases, the J end lost 3 bases, and 11 bases lay between the germline ends. DNA for the CDR3: TGTGCCAGTAGGAGCCGACCGGACACTGAAGCTTTCTTT. Protein sequence: CASRSRPDTEAFF.

This clonotype has more than one count but fewer than ten. The chain employs TRBV28 and TRBJ1-2; the D gene is possibly TRBD1 (6 bases). Trimming pared 5 bases from V and 5 bases from J, leaving 15 bases between. Germline V gene lookup returns CDR1 MDHEN and CDR2 SYDVKM. This CDR3 contains 14 residues. The CDR3 sequence: CASSPPDSYYGYTF. CDR3 in DNA: TGTGCCAGCAGTCCTCCGGACAGCTATTATGGCTACACCTTC.

This clonotype was seen a handful of times. The CDR3 DNA reads as TGCAGTGCTAGACCGCGGGTTAGCTCCTACGAGCAGTACTTC. Translation gives CSARPRVSSYEQYF. The rearrangement links TRBV20-1 to TRBJ2-7; tentatively, D is TRBD2 (5 bases). Germline CDR1 and CDR2: DFQATT and SNEGSKA (reference sequence). V was pared by 2 bases and J by 0 bases, with 11 bases between. This CDR3 region has 14 residues.

A few counts support this clonotype. The rearrangement joins TRBV20-1 to TRBJ1-2, with D perhaps matching TRBD1 (6 bases). CDR3 size: 16 residues. Trimming pared 0 bases from V and 4 bases from J, leaving 18 bases between. Germline CDR1 is DFQATT and CDR2 is SNEGSKA (reference sequence). The CDR3 nucleotides read TGCAGTGCTAGAGATACAGGGTCCGGCTTAGGCTATGGCTACACCTTC. Amino acid sequence: CSARDTGSGLGYGYTF.

The rearrangement joins TRBV29-1 to TRBJ2-7; D gene unclear. CDR1 and CDR2 (germline): SQVTM, ANQGSEA. Trimming stripped 6 bases from V and 4 bases from J, with 7 bases between. CDR3 length: 10 amino acids. CDR3 nucleotide sequence: TGCAGCGTCCTACAGTACGAGCAGTACTTC. Translation gives CSVLQYEQYF.